This T cell receptor (beta chain) came from a study of technical replicates of blood from several donors. TCRdb's copy holds only in-frame clones and misses some; the assay was immunoSEQ multiplex PCR. The table has 64,000 or so clones, around 85% seen once; the top ten hold 5.1%. CDR1 SGHTA and CDR2 FQGNSA come from the germline V gene. The V and J ends lost 5 bases and 1 base respectively, with 8 bases between them. This CDR3 contains 13 residues. The rearrangement links TRBV7-2 to TRBJ1-2, with unresolved D. This clonotype was sampled from a human donor in good health. Some clones in this sample may be carry-over from other donors' samples. The sequencing input was PBMCs. Written as DNA, the CDR3 is TGTGCCAGCAGCCGAGAGCGTAACTATGGCTACACCTTC. Protein: CASSRERNYGYTF.